This TCR beta chain was recorded in a study of blood T cell repertoires in COVID-19. Study context: Sites in the United States, Italy and Spain provided acute and convalescent COVID-19 samples.

The CDR3 is made up of 13 amino acids. CDR1 MNHNY and CDR2 SVGAGI come from the germline V gene (reference sequence). Trimming removed 4 bases at V and 4 bases at J, with 7 bases between. Original analysis: Amplification of reference gene primers provided the estimated nucleated cell counts. TCRdb's copy holds only in-frame clones and misses some; the assay was immunoSEQ multiplex PCR. The V and J calls and the clone size are those of that table, but D and trimming were determined from the DNA. The sample holds 84,000 or so clones; around nine tenths are singletons and the top ten take 5% to 6.5%. Sequencing input: peripheral blood. This clonotype originated in a man aged 55 to 70 with acute or convalescent COVID-19. V gene TRBV6-6 combines with J gene TRBJ1-4; D ambiguous. CDR3 nucleotide sequence: TGTGCCAGCAGTTCTCTCGGTAATGAAAAACTGTTTTTT. Translation gives CASSSLGNEKLFF.